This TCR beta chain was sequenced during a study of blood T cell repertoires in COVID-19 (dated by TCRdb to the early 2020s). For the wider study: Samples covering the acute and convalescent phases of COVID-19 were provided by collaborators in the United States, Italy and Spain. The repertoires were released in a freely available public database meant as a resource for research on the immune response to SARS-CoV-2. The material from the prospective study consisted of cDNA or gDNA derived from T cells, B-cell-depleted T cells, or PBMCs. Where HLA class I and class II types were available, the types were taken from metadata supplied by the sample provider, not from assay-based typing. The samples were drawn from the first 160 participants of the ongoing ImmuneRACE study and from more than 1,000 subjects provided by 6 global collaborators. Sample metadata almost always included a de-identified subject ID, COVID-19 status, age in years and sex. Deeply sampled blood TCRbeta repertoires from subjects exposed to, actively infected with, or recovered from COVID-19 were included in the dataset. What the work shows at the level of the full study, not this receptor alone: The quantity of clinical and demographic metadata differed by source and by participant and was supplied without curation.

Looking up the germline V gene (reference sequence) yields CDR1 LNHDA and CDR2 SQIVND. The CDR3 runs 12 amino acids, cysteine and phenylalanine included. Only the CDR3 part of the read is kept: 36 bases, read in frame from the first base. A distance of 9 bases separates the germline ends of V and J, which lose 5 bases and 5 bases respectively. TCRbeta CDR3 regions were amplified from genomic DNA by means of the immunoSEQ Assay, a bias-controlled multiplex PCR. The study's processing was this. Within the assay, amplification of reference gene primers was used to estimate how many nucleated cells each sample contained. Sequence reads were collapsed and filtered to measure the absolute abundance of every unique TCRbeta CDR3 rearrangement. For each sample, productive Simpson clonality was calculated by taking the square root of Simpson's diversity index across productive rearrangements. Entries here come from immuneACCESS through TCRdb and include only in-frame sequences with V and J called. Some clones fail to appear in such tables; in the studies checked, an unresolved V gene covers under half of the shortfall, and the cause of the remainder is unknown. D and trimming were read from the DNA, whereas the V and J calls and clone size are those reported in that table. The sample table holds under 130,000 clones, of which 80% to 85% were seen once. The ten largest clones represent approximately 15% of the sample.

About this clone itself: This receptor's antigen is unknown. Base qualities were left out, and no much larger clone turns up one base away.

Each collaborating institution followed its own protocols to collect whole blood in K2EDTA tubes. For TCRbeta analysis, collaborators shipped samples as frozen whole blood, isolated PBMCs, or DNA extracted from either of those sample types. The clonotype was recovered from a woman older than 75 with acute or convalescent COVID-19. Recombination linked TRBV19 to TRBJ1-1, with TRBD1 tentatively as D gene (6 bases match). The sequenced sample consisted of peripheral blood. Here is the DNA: TGTGCCAGTAGTTTTCAGGGGACTGAAGCTTTCTTT. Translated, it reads CASSFQGTEAFF.